These 27 T cell receptor beta chains were all obtained from the same sample, sequenced in a study of cytomegalovirus exposure and HLA in healthy donors. PCR primers comprised 60 Vbeta and 13 Jbeta primers. Some clones are missing from TCRdb's copy, which holds only in-frame ones; the method was immunoSEQ multiplex PCR. Of 150,000 to 200,000 clones listed, under 80% are singletons. Sequenced: PBMCs. All receptors come from a woman in her 30s in good health and CMV-seropositive.

This chain joins TRBV30 and TRBJ1-6; D remains unclear. The germline gives CDR1 GTSNPN, CDR2 SVGIG (reference sequence). Trimming shortened V by 2 bases and J by 4 bases, and 12 bases separated the two germline ends. This CDR3 spans 15 amino acids. In DNA form, the CDR3 reads TGTGCCTGGAGTCAACGCCGGGGTTATAATTCACCCCTCCACTTT. Amino acid sequence: CAWSQRRGYNSPLHF.

The chain has TRBV19 and TRBJ2-5; tentatively, D is TRBD2 (7 bases). Gene TRBJ2-7 matches the end of the DNA better, so the J call may be wrong. CDR1 LNHDA and CDR2 SQIVND come from the germline V gene (reference sequence). CDR3 length equals 17 residues. The DNA for the CDR3 is TGTGCCAGTAGTATAGACCTGACAGGCAGCGGGACCTACGAGCAGTACTTC. Protein product: CASSIDLTGSGTYEQYF.

The chain links TRBV9 to TRBJ1-6; no clear D gene. Between the trimmed V and J ends, which lost 0 bases and 2 bases, there was a span of 21 bases. The CDR3 is 20 amino acids. Germline lookup yields CDR1 SGDLS and CDR2 YYNGEE. The CDR3 reads CASSVEPQRGPETYNSPLHF. CDR3 bases: TGTGCCAGCAGCGTAGAGCCCCAACGAGGCCCGGAAACCTATAATTCACCCCTCCACTTT.

V usage is TRBV15 and J usage is TRBJ2-7; possible D gene TRBD2, 6 bases. This CDR3 is 14 amino acids long. Between the trimmed V and J ends, which lost 0 bases and 3 bases, there was a span of 9 bases. Germline CDR1 is LNHNV and CDR2 is YYDKDF (reference sequence). Here the CDR3 DNA reads TGTGCCACCAGCAGAGAGGGGGGTCGCTACGAGCAGTACTTC. Residues: CATSREGGRYEQYF.

This clone was seen only a few times. CDR3 in amino acids: CASSSRVAGTGELFF. CDR3 DNA: TGTGCCAGCAGCTCCCGGGTAGCGGGCACCGGGGAGCTGTTTTTT. The chain recombines TRBV7-2 with TRBJ2-2; TRBD2 aligns across 7 bases. The CDR3 covers 15 residues. Germline V CDR1 and CDR2: SGHTA, FQGNSA. With V trimmed by 4 bases and J by 4 bases, 6 bases remained unmatched.

Notes on this clone: One end of the junction does not line up with germline, which may come from a read error. V gene TRBV7-9 combines with J gene TRBJ1-2, with TRBD1 identical over 9 bases. Per germline, CDR1 SEHNR and CDR2 FQNEAQ (reference sequence). The CDR3 sequence is 15 residues long. Here the CDR3 reads CSSSARDRANYGYTF. The DNA of the CDR3 is TGTTCCAGCAGCGCCCGGGACAGGGCTAACTATGGCTACACCTTC.

The rearrangement uses TRBV21-1 and TRBJ2-1; no check of the table's D call, TRBD1, against the DNA was made. TRBV21-1 is a pseudogene. The CDR3 runs to 16 residues. In DNA, the CDR3 is TGTGCCAGCAGCGGCCGTTGCGGACAGGGCCACAATGAGCAGTTCTTC. Its protein product is CASSGRCGQGHNEQFF.

The chain joins TRBV11-3 to TRBJ2-7; 8 positions agree with TRBD1. Germline V lookup: CDR1 SGHNT, CDR2 YENEEA. The V gene end was trimmed by 5 bases and the J gene end by 0 bases; junction bases not matched to a gene: 9. This CDR3 contains 16 residues. CDR3 nucleotides: TGTGCCAGCAGCCAGGGGACAGGCGGGTACTCCTACGAGCAGTACTTC. Translation gives CASSQGTGGYSYEQYF.

The chain employs TRBV4-3 and TRBJ2-2; a weak D match, TRBD2 (6 bases). V dropped 0 bases and J dropped 1 base, with 12 bases sitting between them. The CDR3 covers 17 residues. The V gene's germline CDR1 is LGHNA and CDR2 YSLEER. The CDR3 loop is CASSQDVIGGNTGELFF. The CDR3 nucleotides are TGCGCCAGCAGCCAAGACGTAATCGGGGGGAACACCGGGGAGCTGTTTTTT.

V is TRBV5-1 and J is TRBJ1-2; no clear D. Germline loops: CDR1 SGHRS, CDR2 YFSETQ. This CDR3 has 15 amino acids. Trimming took off 0 bases at V and 7 bases at J, with 16 bases between the two ends. Written as DNA, the CDR3 is TGCGCCAGCAGCTTGGACGGGTCCCGAGCGGCTGGCTACACCTTC. Its translation is CASSLDGSRAAGYTF.

In DNA form, the CDR3 reads TGCGCCAGCAGCTTGGTCGGGGACTATAATTCACCCCTCCACTTT. This encodes CASSLVGDYNSPLHF. The V gene is TRBV5-1, the J gene TRBJ1-6; unclear D gene. Trimming pared 0 bases from V and 3 bases from J, leaving 7 bases between. Germline-derived CDR1 and CDR2 are SGHRS and YFSETQ. The CDR3 runs 15 residues.

This clone turned up a few times. The chain combines TRBV19 with TRBJ1-4, with TRBD1 as a possible D gene (5 bases). Trimming left V 5 bases short and J 8 bases short, with 15 bases between. Germline CDR1 LNHDA, CDR2 SQIVND (reference sequence). The CDR3 runs to 14 residues. The CDR3 spells CASSLDTRGEKLFF. CDR3 nucleotides: TGTGCCAGTAGTCTCGACACCCGGGGGGAAAAACTGTTTTTT. Based on the CDR3 plus reference TRBV19 and TRBJ1-4, the full variable domain is DGGITQSPKYLFRKEGQNVTLSCEQNLNHDAMYWYRQDPGQGLRLIYYSQIVNDFQKGDIAEGYSVSREKKESFPLTVTSAQKNPTAFYLCASSLDTRGEKLFFGSGTQLSVL.

The chain links TRBV2 to TRBJ2-5; TRBD1 is a possible D gene (6 bases). The V and J ends lost 5 bases and 5 bases respectively, with 12 bases between them. In germline, CDR1 is SNHLY, CDR2 FYNNEI. The CDR3 is 13 amino acids. CDR3 in amino acids: CASSTGTGETQYF. The CDR3 nucleotides read TGTGCCAGCAGTACAGGGACGGGGGAGACCCAGTACTTC.

V and J are TRBV18 and TRBJ1-2; TRBD1 aligns across 8 bases. The CDR3 is made up of 13 amino acids. Germline V lookup: CDR1 KGHSH, CDR2 LQKENI. Trimming took 5 bases from V and 8 from J; bases not matched to a gene: 7. The CDR3 sequence: CASSTGTGVGYTF. The CDR3 DNA reads as TGTGCCAGCTCAACCGGGACAGGCGTCGGCTACACCTTC.

The chain combines TRBV29-1 with TRBJ2-3; D uncertain. The CDR3 is 14 residues long. Germline lookup yields CDR1 SQVTM and CDR2 ANQGSEA. Deletions cut 3 bases from V and 2 bases from J, with 12 bases between. This CDR3 is CSVDRLSITDTQYF. The CDR3 coding sequence is TGCAGCGTTGATAGATTGTCTATCACAGATACGCAGTATTTT.

Remarks on this clone: A junction end diverges from the germline sequence, so it may reflect a read error. This chain uses TRBV6-1 with TRBJ1-4; a weak D match, TRBD1 (6 bases). This CDR3 contains 16 residues. In germline, CDR1 is MNHNS, CDR2 SASEGT. Here the CDR3 reads CASSEETGYGAEKLFF. Written as DNA, the CDR3 is TGTGCCAGCAGCGAAGAAACAGGGTATGGCGCTGAAAAACTGTTTTTT.

This chain joins TRBV6-1 and TRBJ2-7, with D possibly being TRBD1 (6 bases). The CDR3 contains 13 residues. Trimming stripped 6 bases from V and 2 bases from J, with 11 bases between. CDR1 and CDR2 from the germline V gene are MNHNS and SASEGT. In DNA form, the CDR3 reads TGTGCCAGCAGCAGGGGAGAGGCCTACGAGCAGTACTTC. It is translated as CASSRGEAYEQYF.

This rearrangement joins TRBV30 to TRBJ2-1, with 10 bases that match TRBD2. The V and J ends lost 4 bases and 1 base, in that order; junction bases with no gene match: 10. This CDR3 comprises 17 residues. CDR1 is GTSNPN, CDR2 SVGIG, per germline (reference sequence). CDR3: CAWKKKRGGRSYNEQFF. Here the CDR3 DNA reads TGTGCCTGGAAAAAAAAGCGGGGGGGCCGATCCTACAATGAGCAGTTCTTC.

The V gene is TRBV7-2, the J gene TRBJ1-3, with a weak D call TRBD1 (5 bases). The V end lost 6 bases, the J end lost 3 bases, and 12 bases lay between the germline ends. Looked up from germline, CDR1 is SGHTA and CDR2 is FQGNSA. The CDR3 loop spans 14 amino acids. The CDR3 here is CASSFRGFGNTIYF. In DNA form, the CDR3 reads TGTGCCAGCAGTTTTCGGGGGTTTGGAAACACCATATATTTT.

This chain links TRBV29-1 with TRBJ1-6, with TRBD1 as a possible D gene (6 bases). The CDR3 consists of 15 residues. Trimming left V 7 bases short and J 9 bases short, with 22 bases between. Germline lookup yields CDR1 SQVTM and CDR2 ANQGSEA. CDR3 sequence (DNA): TGCAGCGCAACCTTCGGGACACCTTATGGTTCACCCCTCCACTTT. Translated: CSATFGTPYGSPLHF.

This rearrangement joins TRBV7-9 to TRBJ2-5; tentative D call: TRBD2 (7 bases). The V gene's germline CDR1 is SEHNR and CDR2 FQNEAQ (reference sequence). The V gene lost 5 bases and the J gene lost 4 bases, with 20 bases spanning the gap. This CDR3 has 16 amino acids. The CDR3 spells CASSRPLGGLGETQYF. The CDR3 nucleotides are TGTGCCAGCAGCCGCCCTCTCGGGGGGCTGGGAGAGACCCAGTACTTC.

This clone was counted once. The CDR3 sequence is CASARGGPYNEQFF. The CDR3 nucleotides are TGTGCCAGCGCCCGGGGGGGCCCCTACAATGAGCAGTTCTTC. This chain links TRBV27 with TRBJ2-1; 8 bases line up with TRBD2. CDR1 is MNHEY and CDR2 is SMNVEV in the germline V gene (reference sequence). The CDR3 length is 14 residues. V shed 8 bases, J shed 2 bases, and the junction held 5 bases outside the gene matches.

The V gene is TRBV4-1, the J gene TRBJ2-7; 7 bases fit TRBD1. This CDR3 has 15 amino acids. Germline CDR1 MGHRA, CDR2 YSYEKL. Losses at the gene ends were 1 base for V and 2 bases for J; bases not matched to a gene: 5. In DNA form, the CDR3 reads TGCGCCAGCAGCCAAGGTAGGGACAGACCCTACGAGCAGTACTTC. Amino acids: CASSQGRDRPYEQYF.

The chain recombines TRBV4-3 with TRBJ1-5; D gene unclear. Trimming pared 0 bases from V and 6 bases from J, leaving 6 bases between. The CDR3 has 13 residues. Germline assignment: CDR1 LGHNA and CDR2 YSLEER. The CDR3 sequence: CASSQDGLQPQHF. CDR3 DNA: TGCGCCAGCAGCCAAGATGGGCTTCAGCCCCAGCATTTT.

The table lists this clone with a few counts. J is TRBJ2-1 and V is TRBV28, with D possibly matching TRBD1 (5 bases). Trimming took 8 bases from V and 6 from J, leaving 20 bases between them. The CDR3 has 15 residues. Germline CDR1 is MDHEN and CDR2 is SYDVKM. CDR3 nucleotides: TGTGCCAGCTCCCCCGGACAAGCTATTGGCAATGAGCAGTTCTTC. Encoded protein: CASSPGQAIGNEQFF.

This clone was observed once. The CDR3 protein is CASSTTGTGELFF. DNA of the CDR3: TGTGCCAGCAGTACTACAGGGACCGGGGAGCTGTTTTTT. The J gene is TRBJ2-2, the V gene TRBV7-9, with a possible D match to TRBD1 (6 bases). Trimming stripped 6 bases from V and 5 bases from J, with 10 bases between. CDR3 length: 13 residues. Germline V CDR1 and CDR2: SEHNR, FQNEAQ (reference sequence).

The rearrangement uses TRBV5-1 and TRBJ2-1, with 7 positions matching TRBD2. Germline V CDR1 and CDR2: SGHRS, YFSETQ. The CDR3 covers 16 residues. After removal of 4 bases from V and 0 bases from J, the junction contained 7 bases not matched to a gene. The CDR3 nucleotides are TGCGCCAGCAGCACGGACGGGACTACCTCCTACAATGAGCAGTTCTTC. Translating gives CASSTDGTTSYNEQFF.